The 13 T cell receptor beta chains below come from one sample, sequenced in a study of beta chain features in type 1 diabetes (dated by TCRdb to 2017 to 2018). The antigens these receptors bind are not known. Points the paper makes about the study in general: A moderate but significant shortening of TCRB CDR3 length was observed in type 1 diabetes patients in all four CD4+ subsets.

Library preparation was by the immunoSEQ multiplex PCR assay. All of the isolated RNA was reverse transcribed with the High Capacity cDNA Reverse Transcription Kit, so expressed TCRB transcripts were sequenced. Drawn from immuneACCESS, this table holds only the in-frame rearrangements with V and J called that TCRdb kept. Clones are partly lost; checked studies trace under half to an unresolved V gene and leave the rest unexplained. Recorded for this sample are approximately 70,000 clones; just under 50% of them occurred a single time. Roughly 0.65% of the sample is taken by the ten largest. Source material: central memory CD4+ T cells from blood. The origin of the receptors is a man aged 30 to 39 with type 1 diabetes.

A remark on this clone: The junction and the germline gene differ at one end; a read error may be behind it. V gene TRBV7-7 combines with J gene TRBJ2-7; 9 nucleotides align to TRBD1. CDR3 length equals 15 residues. Germline V gives CDR1 SSHAT, CDR2 FNYEAQ (reference sequence). CDR3 residues: CASSLASGQGYEQYF. The CDR3, as DNA: TGTGCTAGCAGCTTAGCCTCGGGACAGGGCTACGAGCAGTACTTC.

The V and J genes are TRBV4-1 and TRBJ1-6, with D unresolved. The CDR3 totals 16 residues. The ends were cut back, 2 bases at V and 5 bases at J, with 13 bases in the middle. Germline values: CDR1 MGHRA, CDR2 YSYEKL. The CDR3 protein is CASSQRSSGDNSPLHF. DNA for the CDR3: TGCGCCAGCAGCCAACGGTCGTCCGGTGATAATTCACCCCTCCACTTT.

This clone turned up a few times. The V and J genes are TRBV11-2 and TRBJ2-1, with TRBD2 matching over 9 bases. Germline trimming cut 3 bases from V and 5 bases from J; bases unmatched to any gene: 11. CDR3 size: 17 residues. The V gene's germline CDR1 is SGHAT and CDR2 FQNNGV. CDR3 bases: TGTGCCAGCAGCTTTGGTTTGTGGAGGACTAGCGACAATGAGCAGTTCTTC. Amino acid sequence: CASSFGLWRTSDNEQFF.

The chain combines TRBV19 with TRBJ2-7; 7 bases are shared with TRBD2. The CDR3 sequence is 15 residues long. Germline V gene sequence: CDR1 LNHDA, CDR2 SQIVND (reference sequence). V lost 7 bases to trimming and J lost 3 bases; unmatched junction nucleotides: 12. CDR3 loop: CASKTGGREGYEQYF. CDR3 in DNA: TGTGCCAGTAAGACTGGGGGGAGGGAGGGCTACGAGCAGTACTTC.

The chain recombines TRBV6-1 with TRBJ2-1; TRBD1 is a possible D gene (6 bases). The V gene lost 8 bases and the J gene lost 4 bases, with 15 bases spanning the gap. Germline values: CDR1 MNHNS, CDR2 SASEGT. This CDR3 is built from 14 residues. CDR3: CASRRWTEYNEQFF. Here the CDR3 DNA reads TGTGCCAGCCGGCGTTGGACAGAGTACAATGAGCAGTTCTTC.

The chain joins TRBV5-4 to TRBJ2-3; weak D call: TRBD2 (6 bases). From germline, CDR1 is SGHNT and CDR2 YYREEE (reference sequence). The CDR3 is 14 amino acids. Trimming stripped 5 bases from V and 2 bases from J, with 12 bases between. As DNA, the CDR3 is TGTGCCAGCAGAACACGGGGGTTCACAGATACGCAGTATTTT. Its protein product is CASRTRGFTDTQYF.

In this sample, this clone turned up a few times. This chain joins TRBV7-9 and TRBJ2-5, with D possibly matching TRBD1 (6 bases). Germline V gene lookup returns CDR1 SEHNR and CDR2 FQNEAQ (reference sequence). V was shortened by 3 bases and J by 5 bases, with 13 bases between the two germline ends. The CDR3 runs to 14 residues. The CDR3 DNA reads TGTGCCAGCAGCTTTGGCAGGGGCGGGGAGACCCAGTACTTC. Encoded protein: CASSFGRGGETQYF.

This clone was observed a few times. This chain joins TRBV5-1 and TRBJ2-6; maybe TRBD1 (5 bases). Germline V gene sequence: CDR1 SGHRS, CDR2 YFSETQ. Deletions cut 3 bases from V and 2 bases from J, with 9 bases between. The CDR3 is made up of 15 amino acids. CDR3 region: CASSYGQAGANVLTF. DNA of the CDR3: TGCGCCAGCAGCTATGGACAAGCTGGGGCCAACGTCCTGACTTTC.

The chain uses TRBV5-1 and TRBJ2-7; tentatively, D is TRBD1 (6 bases). The CDR3 contains 14 residues. Deletions cut 0 bases from V and 0 bases from J, with 7 bases between. The germline V gene has CDR1 SGHRS and CDR2 YFSETQ. This chain's CDR3 is CASSLVGGSYEQYF. In DNA, the CDR3 is TGCGCCAGCAGCTTGGTAGGGGGCTCCTACGAGCAGTACTTC.

This clone turned up a few times. The rearrangement uses TRBV19 and TRBJ2-1, with D maybe TRBD1 (7 bases). The CDR3 spans 16 residues. Germline V lookup: CDR1 LNHDA, CDR2 SQIVND (reference sequence). Deletions cut 8 bases from V and 9 bases from J, with 26 bases between. CDR3 loop: CASLPGGSQTLGEQFF. The CDR3 nucleotides are TGTGCCAGTCTCCCAGGGGGGAGTCAAACGTTGGGTGAGCAGTTCTTC.

J is TRBJ2-1 and V is TRBV13; 7 positions agree with TRBD1. Per the germline V gene, CDR1 is PRHDT and CDR2 is FYEKMQ (reference sequence). The CDR3 extends over 17 amino acids. The J segment lost 5 bases and the V segment lost 4 bases, leaving 14 bases of the junction unmatched. In DNA, the CDR3 is TGTGCCAGCAGCTCGACAGGGAAATTTGGGTCGGACAATGAGCAGTTCTTC. This codes for CASSSTGKFGSDNEQFF.

This rearrangement joins TRBV30 to TRBJ1-1; D is uncertain. The V end was cut by 0 bases, the J end by 0 bases, with 8 bases between. Germline V CDR1 and CDR2: GTSNPN, SVGIG (reference sequence). CDR3 length equals 14 residues. The CDR3 sequence: CAWSVQPLNTEAFF. The DNA for the CDR3 is TGTGCCTGGAGTGTACAGCCGCTGAACACTGAAGCTTTCTTT.

This chain links TRBV29-1 with TRBJ2-1, with 7 bases fitting TRBD1. With V trimmed by 7 bases and J by 5 bases, 8 bases remained unmatched. Germline CDR1 SQVTM, CDR2 ANQGSEA. The CDR3 has 13 residues. CDR3 bases: TGCAGCGCTCAGACAGGGACCAACAATGAGCAGTTCTTC. Its protein product is CSAQTGTNNEQFF.